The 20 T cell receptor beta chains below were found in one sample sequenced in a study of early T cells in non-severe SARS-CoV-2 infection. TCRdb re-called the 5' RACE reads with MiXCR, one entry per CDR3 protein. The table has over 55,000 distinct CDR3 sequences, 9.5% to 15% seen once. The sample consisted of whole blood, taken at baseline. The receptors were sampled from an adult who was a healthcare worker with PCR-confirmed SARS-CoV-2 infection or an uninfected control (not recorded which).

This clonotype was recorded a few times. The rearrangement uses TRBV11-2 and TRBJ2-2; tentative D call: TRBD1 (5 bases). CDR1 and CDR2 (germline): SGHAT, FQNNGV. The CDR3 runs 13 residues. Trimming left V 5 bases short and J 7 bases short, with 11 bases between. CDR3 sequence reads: CASSKGVSGELFF. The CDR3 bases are TGTGCCAGCAGCAAAGGGGTTAGCGGGGAGCTGTTTTTT.

The DNA for the CDR3 is TGCGCCAGCAGCCAAGATCACCGGGTCGGCGGGCCTCCAGATACGCAGTATTTT. The encoded protein is CASSQDHRVGGPPDTQYF. This chain connects TRBV4-1 to TRBJ2-3; D may be TRBD2 (5 bases). CDR1 is MGHRA, CDR2 YSYEKL, per germline. This CDR3 region has 18 residues. V lost 0 bases and J lost 4, with 20 bases in between.

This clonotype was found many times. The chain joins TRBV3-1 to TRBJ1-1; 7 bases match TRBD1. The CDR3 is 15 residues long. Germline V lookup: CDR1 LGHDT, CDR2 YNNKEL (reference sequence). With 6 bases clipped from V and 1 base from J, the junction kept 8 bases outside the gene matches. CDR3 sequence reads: CASRPRGTENTEAFF. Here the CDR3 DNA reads TGTGCCAGCAGGCCCCGGGGGACAGAGAACACTGAAGCTTTCTTT.

The CDR3 sequence is CASIDSGLPPGEQYF. The DNA for the CDR3 is TGTGCCAGCATCGACTCGGGACTGCCCCCGGGGGAGCAGTACTTC. The V call is TRBV11-2, the J call TRBJ2-7, with D tentatively TRBD2 (6 bases). The CDR3 length is 15 residues. Germline values: CDR1 SGHAT, CDR2 FQNNGV. Trimming took off 7 bases at V and 7 bases at J, with 23 bases between the two ends.

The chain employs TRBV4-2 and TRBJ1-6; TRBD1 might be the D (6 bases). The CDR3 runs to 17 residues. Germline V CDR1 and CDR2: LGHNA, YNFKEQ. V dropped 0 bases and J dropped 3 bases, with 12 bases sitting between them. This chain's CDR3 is CASSQDSIRGYNSPLHF. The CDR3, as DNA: TGTGCCAGCAGCCAAGATTCGATCAGGGGCTATAATTCACCCCTCCACTTT.

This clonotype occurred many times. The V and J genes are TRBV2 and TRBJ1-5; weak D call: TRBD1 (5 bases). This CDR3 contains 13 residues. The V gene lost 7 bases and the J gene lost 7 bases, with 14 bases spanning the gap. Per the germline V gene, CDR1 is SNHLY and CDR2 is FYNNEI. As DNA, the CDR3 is TGTGCCAGCACTGAGGGGATGGGACAGCCCCAGCATTTT. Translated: CASTEGMGQPQHF.

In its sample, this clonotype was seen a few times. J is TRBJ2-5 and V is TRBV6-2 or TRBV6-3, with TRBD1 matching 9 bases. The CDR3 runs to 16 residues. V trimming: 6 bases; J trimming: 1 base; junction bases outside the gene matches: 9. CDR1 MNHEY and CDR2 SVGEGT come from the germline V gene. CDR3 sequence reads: CASSRSQTGGQETQYF. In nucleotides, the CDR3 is TGTGCCAGCAGCCGATCTCAGACAGGGGGCCAAGAGACCCAGTACTTC.

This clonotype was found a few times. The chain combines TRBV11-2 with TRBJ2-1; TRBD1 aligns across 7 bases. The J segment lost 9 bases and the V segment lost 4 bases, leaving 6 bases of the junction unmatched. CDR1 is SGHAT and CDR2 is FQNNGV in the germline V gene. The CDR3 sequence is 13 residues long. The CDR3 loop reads CASSSADRFEQFF. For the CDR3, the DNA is TGTGCCAGCAGCTCCGCGGACAGGTTTGAGCAGTTCTTC.

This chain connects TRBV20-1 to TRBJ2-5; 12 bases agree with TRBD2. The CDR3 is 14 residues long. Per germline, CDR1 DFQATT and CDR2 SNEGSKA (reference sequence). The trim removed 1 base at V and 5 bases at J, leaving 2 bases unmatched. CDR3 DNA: TGCAGTGCTAGAGCCGGGACTAGCGGGGAGACCCAGTACTTC. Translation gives CSARAGTSGETQYF.

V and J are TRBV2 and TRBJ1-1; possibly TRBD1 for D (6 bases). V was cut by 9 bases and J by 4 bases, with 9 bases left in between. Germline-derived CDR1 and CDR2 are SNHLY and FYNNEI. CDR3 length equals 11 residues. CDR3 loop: CASGTPTEAFF. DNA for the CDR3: TGTGCCAGTGGGACACCCACTGAAGCTTTCTTT.

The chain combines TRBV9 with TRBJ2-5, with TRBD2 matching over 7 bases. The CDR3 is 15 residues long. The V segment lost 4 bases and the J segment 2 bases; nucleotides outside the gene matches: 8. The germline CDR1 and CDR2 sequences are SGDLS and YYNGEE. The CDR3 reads CASSSSGAIQETQYF. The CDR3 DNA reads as TGTGCCAGCAGCTCGAGCGGGGCTATACAAGAGACCCAGTACTTC.

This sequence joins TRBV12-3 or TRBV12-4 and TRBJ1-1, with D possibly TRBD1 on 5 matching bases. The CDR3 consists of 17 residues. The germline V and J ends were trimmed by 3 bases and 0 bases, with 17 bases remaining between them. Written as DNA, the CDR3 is TGTGCCAGCAGTTTTCGGTTAGGGGTCGGGGTGAACACTGAAGCTTTCTTT. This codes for CASSFRLGVGVNTEAFF.

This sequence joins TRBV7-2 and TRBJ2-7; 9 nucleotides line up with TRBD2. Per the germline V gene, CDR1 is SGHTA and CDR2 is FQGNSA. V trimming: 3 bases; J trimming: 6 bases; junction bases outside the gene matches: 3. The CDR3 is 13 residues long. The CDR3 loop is CASSLRGGGEQYF. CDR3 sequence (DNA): TGTGCCAGCAGCTTGCGGGGGGGCGGCGAGCAGTACTTC.

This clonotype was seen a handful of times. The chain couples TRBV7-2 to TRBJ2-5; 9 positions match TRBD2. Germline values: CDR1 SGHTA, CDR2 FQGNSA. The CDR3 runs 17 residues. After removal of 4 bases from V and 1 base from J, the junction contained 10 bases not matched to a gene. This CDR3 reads CASSSERIAGVQETQYF. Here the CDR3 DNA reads TGTGCCAGCAGCTCCGAAAGGATAGCGGGGGTCCAAGAGACCCAGTACTTC.

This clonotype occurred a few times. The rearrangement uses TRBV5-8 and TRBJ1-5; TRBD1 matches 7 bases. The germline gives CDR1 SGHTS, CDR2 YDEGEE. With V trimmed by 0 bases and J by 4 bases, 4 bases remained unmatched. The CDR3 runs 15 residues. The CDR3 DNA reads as TGTGCCAGCAGCTTGGAGGGACAGAAGAATCAGCCCCAGCATTTT. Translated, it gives CASSLEGQKNQPQHF.

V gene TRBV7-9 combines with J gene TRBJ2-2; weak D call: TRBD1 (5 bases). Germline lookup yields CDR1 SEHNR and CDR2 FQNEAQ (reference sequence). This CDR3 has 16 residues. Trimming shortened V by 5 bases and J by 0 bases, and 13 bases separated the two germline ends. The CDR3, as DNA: TGTGCCAGCAGCGCCCAGGGAATCGCGAACACCGGGGAGCTGTTTTTT. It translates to CASSAQGIANTGELFF.

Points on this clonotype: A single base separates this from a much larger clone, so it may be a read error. CDR3 region: CTSSRSGNTIYF. CDR3 sequence (DNA): TGTACCAGCAGCCGCTCTGGAAACACCATATATTTT. The V call is TRBV5-5, the J call TRBJ1-3; D call uncertain. Germline values: CDR1 SGHKS, CDR2 YYEKEE (reference sequence). The CDR3 length is 12 residues.

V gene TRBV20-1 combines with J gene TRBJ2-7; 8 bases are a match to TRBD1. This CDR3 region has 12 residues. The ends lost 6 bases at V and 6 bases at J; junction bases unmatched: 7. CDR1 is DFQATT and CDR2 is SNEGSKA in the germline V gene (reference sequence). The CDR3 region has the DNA TGCAGTGCCTCTCACAGGGGGGTCGAGCAGTACTTC. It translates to CSASHRGVEQYF.

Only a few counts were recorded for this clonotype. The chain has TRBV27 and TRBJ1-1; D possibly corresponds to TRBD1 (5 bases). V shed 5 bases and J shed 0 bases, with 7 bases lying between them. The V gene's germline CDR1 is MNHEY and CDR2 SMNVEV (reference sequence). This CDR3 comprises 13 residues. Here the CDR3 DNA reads TGTGCCAGCAGTCCGACAGTGAACACTGAAGCTTTCTTT. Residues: CASSPTVNTEAFF.

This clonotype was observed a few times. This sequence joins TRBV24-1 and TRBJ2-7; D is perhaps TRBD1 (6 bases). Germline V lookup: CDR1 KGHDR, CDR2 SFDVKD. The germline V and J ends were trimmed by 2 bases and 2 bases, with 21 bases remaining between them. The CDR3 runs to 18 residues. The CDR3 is CATSDSSGATGSPYEQYF. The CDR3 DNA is TGTGCCACCAGTGATTCGTCAGGGGCTACAGGGTCCCCCTACGAGCAGTACTTC.